Below, one T cell receptor beta chain is given with its context. The germline V gene has CDR1 SEHNR and CDR2 FQNEAQ (reference sequence). The CDR3 has 14 amino acids. V lost 5 bases and J lost 8, with 16 bases in between. Some clones are missing from TCRdb's copy, which holds only in-frame ones; the method was immunoSEQ multiplex PCR. The sample contains fewer than 250,000 clones, around four fifths of which appear only once. The data were taken from a study of blood T cell repertoires in COVID-19. This receptor was identified in a woman aged 55-69 years with active or convalescent COVID-19. The sequencing input was peripheral blood. This chain joins TRBV7-9 and TRBJ1-3; D is undetermined. The CDR3 sequence: CASSLSGGEYTIYF. The CDR3 coding sequence is TGTGCCAGCAGCCTCTCGGGCGGGGAATACACCATATATTTT.